This TCR beta chain was obtained from a study of graft-versus-host responses after intestinal transplantation. Across the whole study: For around 3 years after anti-thymocyte globulin induction, all recipients took tacrolimus and steroids.

Study observations and caveats: Researchers found GvH clones in recipient marrow, and some showed up first in ileum or blood. Allograft clonal ratios (graft-versus-host to host-versus-graft) were high in patients who had graft-donor T cell macrochimerism.

CDR1 is SQVTM and CDR2 is ANQGSEA in the germline V gene. The V and J ends lost 3 bases and 0 bases respectively, with 5 bases between them. The CDR3 totals 12 residues. Details on this clone: Its antigen is unidentified.

Here immunoSEQ multiplex PCR was the method, and the copy in TCRdb shows in-frame clones only, minus some. Of 75,000 to 100,000 clones listed, roughly 91% are singletons. The chain has TRBV29-1 and TRBJ1-2; D is undetermined. This specimen was unstimulated CD4+ T cells sorted from spleen or lymph node cells, taken before transplant. The clonotype was recovered from a human donor who was the organ donor for an intestinal transplant. The CDR3: CSVDRTNYGYTF. CDR3 coding DNA: TGCAGCGTTGACAGGACTAACTATGGCTACACCTTC.